Following are 27 T cell receptor beta chains from one sample sequenced in a study of T cells in Graves' hyperthyroidism and ophthalmopathy. What was amplified from RNA transcripts were TCR beta CDR3 regions. Using the HTBI primer set, a first-round RT-PCR was run on the TCR CDR3. TCRdb passed the multiplex PCR reads through MiXCR, listing each CDR3 protein once. The sample lists around 380,000 distinct CDR3 sequences, about 14% seen once, with under 25% in the top ten. What was sequenced was blood. The receptors shown here come from a man in his thirties or forties with Graves' hyperthyroidism that later progressed to Graves' ophthalmopathy.

V is TRBV7-9 and J is TRBJ2-5, with 8 bases fitting TRBD2. CDR3 length equals 14 residues. Trimming cost V 0 bases and J 5 bases; bases outside gene matches: 2. Germline V lookup: CDR1 SEHNR, CDR2 FQNEAQ (reference sequence). The CDR3 loop is CASSLALAGETQYF. Here the CDR3 DNA reads TGTGCCAGCAGCTTAGCCTTAGCGGGGGAGACCCAGTACTTC.

The chain employs TRBV2 and TRBJ2-1, with TRBD1 identical over 7 bases. From germline, CDR1 is SNHLY and CDR2 FYNNEI. The CDR3 is 14 amino acids. Trimming removed 7 bases from V and 6 bases from J; junction bases left unmatched: 9. Written as DNA, the CDR3 is TGTGCCAGCACTTTCGACAGGGCGGGCAATGAGCAGTTCTTC. Encoded protein: CASTFDRAGNEQFF.

As concerns this clonotype: The junction and the germline gene differ at one end; a read error may be behind it. The chain has TRBV7-9 and TRBJ2-5; TRBD2 matches at 11 bases. Germline V gives CDR1 SEHNR, CDR2 FQNEAQ (reference sequence). The CDR3 spans 16 residues. The CDR3 loop is CASNLAGGRFEETQYF. The DNA of the CDR3 is TGTGCCAGCAACTTAGCGGGGGGGCGCTTCGAGGAGACCCAGTACTTC.

On this clonotype: With a much larger clone just one base away, this may be a read error. This chain links TRBV6-1 with TRBJ1-5; a weak D match, TRBD1 (6 bases). The CDR3 spans 12 residues. Trimming left V 6 bases short and J 8 bases short, with 11 bases between. Germline V lookup: CDR1 MNHNS, CDR2 SASEGT. CDR3 residues: CASRQTGKPQHF. In nucleotides, the CDR3 is TGTGCCAGCAGACAGACAGGCAAGCCCCAGCATTTT.

This clonotype was recorded many times. The V gene is TRBV7-2, the J gene TRBJ2-1, with TRBD1 matching 9 bases. Trimming took 1 base from V and 4 from J; bases not matched to a gene: 2. Per germline, CDR1 SGHTA and CDR2 FQGNSA. The CDR3 length is 15 residues. The DNA for the CDR3 is TGTGCCAGCAGCTTAGGGGACAGGGCGTACAATGAGCAGTTCTTC. This codes for CASSLGDRAYNEQFF.

At least ten counts were recorded for this clonotype. For the CDR3, the DNA is TGTGCCAGCAGTCTACATAGACAGACTGAAGCTTTCTTT. Translating gives CASSLHRQTEAFF. The V call is TRBV27, the J call TRBJ1-1; D is perhaps TRBD1 (5 bases). The CDR3 loop spans 13 amino acids. CDR1 is MNHEY, CDR2 SMNVEV, per germline (reference sequence). V shed 5 bases and J shed 5 bases, with 12 bases lying between them.

This sequence joins TRBV5-5 and TRBJ2-7; 7 bases are a match to TRBD1. The CDR3 runs to 13 residues. Trimming took 2 bases from V and 5 from J; bases not matched to a gene: 4. The germline V gene encodes CDR1 SGHKS and CDR2 YYEKEE (reference sequence). The CDR3 here is CASSFGQVHEQYF. CDR3 sequence (DNA): TGTGCCAGCAGCTTTGGACAGGTCCACGAGCAGTACTTC.

V usage is TRBV7-9 and J usage is TRBJ1-1; D is undetermined. Germline V gives CDR1 SEHNR, CDR2 FQNEAQ (reference sequence). V was shortened by 7 bases and J by 6 bases, with 9 bases between the two germline ends. The CDR3 spans 11 residues. The CDR3 bases are TGTGCCAGCACACGGTGGGCTGAAGCTTTCTTT. Its protein is CASTRWAEAFF.

This clonotype was observed at least ten times. The chain has TRBV11-3 and TRBJ1-2, with a tentative D call TRBD1 (6 bases). Trimming left V 4 bases short and J 7 bases short, with 10 bases between. The CDR3 runs to 12 residues. From germline, CDR1 is SGHNT and CDR2 YENEEA. The CDR3 spells CASSSTGFGYTF. The CDR3 nucleotides read TGTGCCAGCAGCTCCACAGGGTTTGGCTACACCTTC.

This clonotype was observed at least ten times. This chain uses TRBV2 with TRBJ2-3; TRBD1 is a possible D gene (6 bases). V lost 4 bases and J lost 6, with 8 bases in between. The CDR3 loop spans 12 amino acids. Germline V CDR1 and CDR2: SNHLY, FYNNEI. This chain's CDR3 is CASSGGQDTQYF. The CDR3 region has the DNA TGTGCCAGCAGTGGGGGGCAGGATACGCAGTATTTT.

This clonotype was counted at least ten times. The chain joins TRBV2 to TRBJ1-2; D not certain. There are 13 residues in the CDR3. In germline, CDR1 is SNHLY, CDR2 FYNNEI. V shed 8 bases and J shed 0 bases, with 10 bases lying between them. CDR3: CASSTDTNYGYTF. DNA for the CDR3: TGTGCCAGCTCCACAGACACTAACTATGGCTACACCTTC. The whole variable domain, remainder taken from reference TRBV2 and TRBJ1-2, is EPEVTQTPSHQVTQMGQEVILRCVPISNHLYFYWYRQILGQKVEFLVSFYNNEISEKSEIFDDQFSVERPDGSNFTLKIRSTKLEDSAMYFCASSTDTNYGYTFGSGTRLTVV.

The V call is TRBV19, the J call TRBJ1-5; a weak D match, TRBD1 (5 bases). CDR1 is LNHDA, CDR2 SQIVND, per germline (reference sequence). The CDR3 is made up of 15 amino acids. The V gene lost 10 bases and the J gene lost 4 bases, with 20 bases spanning the gap. CDR3 coding DNA: TGTGCCACCTCCTTCAAGGGACTGATTAATCAGCCCCAGCATTTT. Translating gives CATSFKGLINQPQHF.

The chain recombines TRBV6-2 or TRBV6-3 with TRBJ2-7, with 12 bases aligning to TRBD2. J was trimmed by 0 bases and V by 2 bases; bases with no gene match: 8. CDR3 size: 18 residues. Germline CDR1 and CDR2: MNHEY and SVGEGT. CDR3 nucleotides: TGTGCCAGCAGTTACCCGATCGGACTAGCGGGGAACTCCTACGAGCAGTACTTC. Residues: CASSYPIGLAGNSYEQYF.

This chain joins TRBV20-1 and TRBJ1-6; D gene uncertain. The V gene lost 0 bases and the J gene lost 0 bases, with 12 bases spanning the gap. Germline CDR1 is DFQATT and CDR2 is SNEGSKA (reference sequence). This CDR3 spans 17 amino acids. As DNA, the CDR3 is TGCAGTGCTAGAGAATGGGCAGGTAGCTCCTATAATTCACCCCTCCACTTT. Amino acids: CSAREWAGSSYNSPLHF.

This clonotype came up many times. The CDR3 reads CASSYGRPSTEAFF. CDR3 DNA: TGTGCCAGCAGTTACGGCAGGCCATCCACTGAAGCTTTCTTT. The rearrangement uses TRBV6-5 and TRBJ1-1; D not certain. V shed 2 bases and J shed 4 bases, with 11 bases lying between them. The CDR3 loop spans 14 amino acids. CDR1 and CDR2 from the germline V gene are MNHEY and SVGAGI.

This clonotype has a count of ten or more. The V gene is TRBV2, the J gene TRBJ1-6; TRBD1 aligns across 7 bases. After removal of 2 bases from V and 7 bases from J, the junction contained 5 bases not matched to a gene. CDR3 length equals 15 residues. Germline CDR1 is SNHLY and CDR2 is FYNNEI. CDR3 in amino acids: CASSESRDRNSPLHF. The CDR3 DNA sequence: TGTGCCAGCAGTGAATCCCGGGACAGAAATTCACCCCTCCACTTT.

This clonotype has more than one count but fewer than ten. CDR3 protein: CASSYSQTELFF. CDR3 in DNA: TGTGCCAGCAGTTACTCTCAGACAGAACTGTTTTTT. V is TRBV6-6 and J is TRBJ1-4; possible D gene TRBD1, 5 bases. CDR1 is MNHNY and CDR2 is SVGAGI in the germline V gene (reference sequence). The V gene lost 0 bases and the J gene lost 12 bases, with 8 bases spanning the gap. This CDR3 spans 12 amino acids.

This clonotype showed up many times. CDR3 sequence: CSARERTGRGSPLHF. The CDR3 DNA follows: TGCAGTGCCCGGGAACGGACAGGGAGGGGTTCACCCCTCCACTTT. This rearrangement joins TRBV20-1 to TRBJ1-6, with 8 nucleotides matching TRBD1. This CDR3 region has 15 residues. With 6 bases clipped from V and 9 bases from J, the junction kept 13 bases outside the gene matches. Per the germline V gene, CDR1 is DFQATT and CDR2 is SNEGSKA (reference sequence).

This clonotype was seen only a few times. The rearrangement uses TRBV12-3 or TRBV12-4 and TRBJ1-2; TRBD1 aligns across 9 bases. The CDR3 is made up of 15 amino acids. Trimming removed 5 bases from V and 8 bases from J; junction bases left unmatched: 12. CDR3 region: CASSHPGQGRGGYTF. The DNA for the CDR3 is TGTGCCAGCAGTCACCCGGGACAGGGAAGAGGCGGCTACACCTTC.

This clonotype was counted ten times or more. The rearrangement uses TRBV28 and TRBJ1-2, with D perhaps TRBD1 (5 bases). Germline-derived CDR1 and CDR2 are MDHEN and SYDVKM. V lost 3 bases and J lost 3, with 8 bases in between. The CDR3 consists of 13 residues. In DNA form, the CDR3 reads TGTGCCAGCAGTTTGGGGCAATACTATGGCTACACCTTC. Its protein product is CASSLGQYYGYTF.

This clonotype has ten or more counts. The chain uses TRBV30 and TRBJ1-4, with D uncertain. V lost 1 base to trimming and J lost 0 bases, with 6 bases between them. Looked up from germline, CDR1 is GTSNPN and CDR2 is SVGIG (reference sequence). The length of the CDR3 is 14 residues. The CDR3 loop is CAWSDWATNEKLFF. The CDR3 DNA sequence: TGTGCCTGGAGTGATTGGGCAACTAATGAAAAACTGTTTTTT.

The table lists this clonotype with many counts. The chain joins TRBV5-1 to TRBJ2-7; D may be TRBD1 or TRBD2 (5 bases each). Trimming removed 3 bases from V and 2 bases from J, with 9 bases in between. The CDR3 length is 13 residues. Germline V gene data show CDR1 as SGHRS and CDR2 as YFSETQ. CDR3 nucleotides: TGCGCCAGCAGCTGGGACCCCACCTACGAGCAGTACTTC. Translated: CASSWDPTYEQYF.

The chain employs TRBV28 and TRBJ2-5; TRBD2 matches at 8 bases. Germline CDR1 MDHEN, CDR2 SYDVKM. CDR3 length equals 15 residues. V lost 5 bases and J lost 1; bases outside the gene matches: 6. The CDR3 bases are TGTGCCAGCAGTCGTACTAGCGGTTTCCAAGAGACCCAGTACTTC. Its protein is CASSRTSGFQETQYF.

This clonotype came up a few times. The V and J genes are TRBV6-5 and TRBJ1-5; D unclear. Deletions cut 1 base from V and 0 bases from J, with 10 bases between. This CDR3 contains 16 residues. Germline V lookup: CDR1 MNHEY, CDR2 SVGAGI. The CDR3, as DNA: TGTGCCAGCAGTTACTATCTTGTGCGTAGCAATCAGCCCCAGCATTTT. This codes for CASSYYLVRSNQPQHF.

In this sample, this clonotype turned up a few times. J is TRBJ2-1 and V is TRBV5-5; 11 nucleotides match TRBD2. Germline trimming cut 1 base from V and 6 bases from J; bases unmatched to any gene: 3. There are 15 residues in the CDR3. The V gene's germline CDR1 is SGHKS and CDR2 YYEKEE (reference sequence). The CDR3 loop reads CASSLSLAGGNEQFF. In nucleotides, the CDR3 is TGTGCCAGCAGCTTGTCCCTAGCGGGGGGCAATGAGCAGTTCTTC.

The chain uses TRBV20-1 and TRBJ1-4, with 11 nucleotides matching TRBD1. Germline-derived CDR1 and CDR2 are DFQATT and SNEGSKA (reference sequence). The junction had 5 bases not matched to a gene; V was cut back by 5 bases and J by 6 bases. This CDR3 is 14 amino acids long. The CDR3 sequence: CSARPGQGDEKLFF. The CDR3 DNA reads as TGCAGTGCTCGGCCGGGACAGGGGGATGAAAAACTGTTTTTT.

This clonotype was observed a few times. The chain is built from TRBV5-1 and TRBJ1-6; D gene unclear. This CDR3 is built from 13 residues. Germline CDR1 reads SGHRS; CDR2 reads YFSETQ. V shed 5 bases and J shed 8 bases, with 11 bases lying between them. Here the CDR3 DNA reads TGCGCCAGCAGAGACACTGGGGATTCACCCCTCCACTTT. Amino acid sequence: CASRDTGDSPLHF.